This T cell receptor (beta chain) was documented in a study of neurological immune-mediated disorders. Notes on the study in general: For the multiple sclerosis repertoire cluster, an association with any clinical or MRI feature was absent. HTLV-1-associated myelopathy had the most TCR clonal expansion, and multiple sclerosis had the least, less than healthy controls.

The cDNA was generated by 5'RACE with 10-nucleotide random UMIs. Each CDR3 protein gets one entry after TCRdb re-called the 5' RACE reads with MiXCR. The data show 55,000 to 60,000 distinct CDR3 sequences, with approximately 4% seen just once and approximately 3.3% held by the top ten. This clonotype appeared many times. Its antigen is not known. The V gene end was trimmed by 4 bases and the J gene end by 2 bases; junction bases not matched to a gene: 7. CDR1 is MGHRA and CDR2 is YSYEKL in the germline V gene. The CDR3 is made up of 15 amino acids. The chain carries TRBV4-1 and TRBJ1-1; 7 nucleotides match TRBD1. The sequenced material came from PBMCs. This TCR was recovered from a woman aged 25 to 39 with multiple sclerosis. CDR3 in DNA: TGCGCCAGCAGCCGAACACAGGGGATTAACACTGAAGCTTTCTTT. It encodes CASSRTQGINTEAFF.